This T cell receptor beta chain was identified during a study of blood T cell repertoires in COVID-19. Across the whole study: The United States, Italy and Spain were the sources of the acute and convalescent COVID-19 samples.

The V gene lost 8 bases and the J gene lost 1 base, with 7 bases spanning the gap. This CDR3 region has 12 residues. CDR1 and CDR2 from the germline V gene are KGHDR and SFDVKD. In the original analysis: Quantification of nucleated cells was approximated via reference gene primer amplification. Assay used: immunoSEQ multiplex PCR; TCRdb lists only in-frame clones, some missing. That table gives V, J and clone size, and the DNA gave D and trimming. The sample has under 55,000 clones; roughly 87% are singletons. The chain recombines TRBV24-1 with TRBJ1-1, with D perhaps TRBD1 (5 bases). The source is a woman of 80 years or more with active COVID-19. Sequencing was done on a sample of peripheral blood. The CDR3 DNA is TGTGCCACCATGGGGCCGAACACTGAAGCTTTCTTT. As protein: CATMGPNTEAFF.